Listed below are T cell receptor beta chains from one sample, sequenced in a study of T cells in Graves' hyperthyroidism and ophthalmopathy. MiXCR, applied by TCRdb to the multiplex PCR reads, yields one record per CDR3 protein. The data show hundreds of thousands of distinct CDR3 sequences, more than 15% seen once. The source material was blood. The receptors were gathered from a woman under 30 with Graves' hyperthyroidism. CDR3s include the opening cysteine and the closing phenylalanine or tryptophan. A D gene is named only where the DNA matches it firmly. Size is omitted from some rows. Given values are once, few, many or a class for expanded clones.

clone_size d_call j_call v_call cdr3_nt cdr3_aa
- TRBD2 TRBJ2-1 TRBV10-3 TGTGCCATCAGTGACGGGGGGACCAGCTACAATGAGCAGTTCTTC CAISDGGTSYNEQFF
many TRBD1 TRBJ1-6 TRBV6-1 TGTGCCAGCAGATATCCCGGGACAGGGAGAAATTCACCCCTCCACTTT CASRYPGTGRNSPLHF
many TRBD2 TRBJ2-5 TRBV20-1 TGCAGTGCCGTGACTAGCGGTGAGACCCAGTACTTC CSAVTSGETQYF
- TRBD2 TRBJ2-3 TRBV30 TGTGCCTGGAGTGTTGGGACTAGCGTTTCCACAGATACGCAGTATTTT CAWSVGTSVSTDTQYF
many - TRBJ2-7 TRBV28 TGTGCCAGCAGTCCCCGTGCTGGCCGGCAGTACTTC CASSPRAGRQYF
- TRBD1 TRBJ1-4 TRBV9 TGTGCCAGCAGCGCGGGACAGTCTAATGAAAAACTGTTTTTT CASSAGQSNEKLFF
many - TRBJ2-3 TRBV15 TGTGCCACCAGCAGAGAGGGGCCACCGACAGATACGCAGTATTTT CATSREGPPTDTQYF
few TRBD2 TRBJ2-2 TRBV20-1 TGCAGTGCCAGCCCCAGGGCGGGAGCGGGCGGGGAGCTGTTTTTT CSASPRAGAGGELFF
many - TRBJ1-4 TRBV19 TGTGCCAGTAGTACCGCCGGGACGTCTAATGAAAAACTGTTTTTT CASSTAGTSNEKLFF
many - TRBJ1-2 TRBV10-3 TGTGCCATCAGTCCAGGGGTCGCCAGGAGTCATGGCTACACCTTC CAISPGVARSHGYTF